A single sample is the source of the 15 T cell receptor beta chains below, sequenced in a study of T cell changes during pregnancy in multiple sclerosis (dated by TCRdb to between 2019 and 2020). The library relied on the immunoSEQ multiplex PCR assay. Sourced from immuneACCESS, this table was stored by TCRdb with only in-frame sequences that have V and J called. A share of the clones is absent; for the studies checked, an unresolved V gene accounts for under half, and the remainder has no known explanation. The sample table contains roughly 70,000 clones; only one count was recorded for 85% to 95% of them. Together, the top ten hold 2.5% to 3.5% of the sample. The input for sequencing was peripheral blood, taken in the third trimester of pregnancy. The receptors stem from a female donor in good health, enrolled as a control in a pregnancy study.

The chain employs TRBV5-4 and TRBJ2-7; 11 nucleotides agree with TRBD2. This CDR3 comprises 15 residues. The V gene end was trimmed by 3 bases and the J gene end by 3 bases; junction bases not matched to a gene: 5. Germline V gene lookup returns CDR1 SGHNT and CDR2 YYREEE (reference sequence). The CDR3 region has the DNA TGTGCCAGCAGCTGGCAACTAGCGGGAGTCTACGAGCAGTACTTC. Encoded protein: CASSWQLAGVYEQYF. The variable domain in full, completed from reference TRBV5-4 and TRBJ2-7, reads ETGVTQSPTHLIKTRGQQVTLRCSSQSGHNTVSWYQQALGQGPQFIFQYYREEENGRGNFPPRFSGLQFPNYSSELNVNALELDDSALYLCASSWQLAGVYEQYFGPGTRLTVT.

The V and J genes are TRBV6-4 and TRBJ2-3; TRBD2 is a possible D gene (7 bases). Germline loops: CDR1 MRHNA, CDR2 SNTAGT. This CDR3 spans 14 amino acids. The V gene lost 2 bases and the J gene lost 2 bases, with 8 bases spanning the gap. DNA for the CDR3: TGTGCCAGCAGTGACGGGGGGGCCACAGATACGCAGTATTTT. This translates into CASSDGGATDTQYF.

The gene calls are TRBV27 and TRBJ2-3; 13 nucleotides line up with TRBD2. V was clipped by 6 bases and J by 2 bases; unmatched bases: 5. Germline CDR1 MNHEY, CDR2 SMNVEV (reference sequence). The CDR3 is 16 amino acids. The CDR3: CASRPGTSGTTDTQYF. The CDR3 nucleotides are TGTGCCAGCAGACCCGGGACTAGCGGGACCACAGATACGCAGTATTTT.

This clone was seen only once. The chain employs TRBV6-5 and TRBJ1-3; D not resolved. CDR3 length: 11 residues. The germline V gene encodes CDR1 MNHEY and CDR2 SVGAGI. V was cut by 7 bases and J by 9 bases, with 10 bases left in between. CDR3 bases: TGTGCCAGCACCTCCCTCGGCACCATATATTTT. Protein: CASTSLGTIYF.

J is TRBJ2-7 and V is TRBV27; a possible D gene is TRBD2 (6 bases). Trimming left V 0 bases short and J 5 bases short, with 11 bases between. The CDR3 is made up of 14 amino acids. CDR1 and CDR2 (germline): MNHEY, SMNVEV (reference sequence). The CDR3 protein is CASSLSPREDEQYF. Here the CDR3 DNA reads TGTGCCAGCAGTTTATCGCCGAGGGAGGACGAGCAGTACTTC.

V is TRBV29-1 and J is TRBJ1-3; D call uncertain. The germline CDR1 and CDR2 sequences are SQVTM and ANQGSEA. This CDR3 region has 14 residues. V lost 4 bases to trimming and J lost 0 bases, with 10 bases between them. The CDR3 sequence: CSVAGWGSGNTIYF. CDR3 in DNA: TGCAGCGTTGCGGGGTGGGGCTCTGGAAACACCATATATTTT.

The chain employs TRBV6-7 and TRBJ2-1, with D possibly being TRBD2 (7 bases). TRBV6-7 is treated as an ORF (open reading frame) with a function not yet certain. Trimming cost V 2 bases and J 15 bases, with 17 bases left between them. The CDR3 covers 13 residues. CDR3: CASSYVREGVPFF. The CDR3 region has the DNA TGTGCCAGCAGTTACGTCAGGGAGGGGGTCCCGTTCTTC.

This clone occurred a few times. The chain joins TRBV28 to TRBJ1-2, with D tentatively TRBD1 (6 bases). Germline CDR1 is MDHEN and CDR2 is SYDVKM. The CDR3 spans 14 residues. V was trimmed by 4 bases and J by 4 bases, leaving 13 bases between them. DNA of the CDR3: TGTGCCAGCAGTTCGGGACACATACCCTATGGCTACACCTTC. Encoded protein: CASSSGHIPYGYTF.

The CDR3 nucleotides are TGTGCCAGCAAGGAGGCTAGCGGGAGAGATACGCAGTATTTT. Translating it yields CASKEASGRDTQYF. The rearrangement uses TRBV7-8 and TRBJ2-3; 10 positions match TRBD2. This CDR3 spans 14 amino acids. The germline V gene has CDR1 SGHVS and CDR2 FQNEAQ. J gave up 5 bases and V 7 bases, and 6 bases lay outside the gene matches.

V gene TRBV6-5 combines with J gene TRBJ1-1; 8 positions agree with TRBD1. From germline, CDR1 is MNHEY and CDR2 SVGAGI. The CDR3 loop spans 15 amino acids. V gave up 5 bases and J gave up 4 bases; unmatched junction bases: 9. As DNA, the CDR3 is TGTGCCAGCAGTAGGGACAGGATTAGGGGCACTGAAGCTTTCTTT. Its protein product is CASSRDRIRGTEAFF.

This chain joins TRBV7-6 and TRBJ1-2, with a possible D match to TRBD1 (5 bases). Germline CDR1 reads SGHVS; CDR2 reads FNYEAQ. The CDR3 is made up of 12 amino acids. V was pared by 8 bases and J by 2 bases, with 9 bases between. Here the CDR3 reads CASAGGNYGYTF. For the CDR3, the DNA is TGTGCCAGCGCGGGGGGGAACTATGGCTACACCTTC.

J is TRBJ2-7 and V is TRBV5-1; tentatively, D is TRBD2 (6 bases). V lost 4 bases and J lost 1, with 15 bases in between. Looked up from germline, CDR1 is SGHRS and CDR2 is YFSETQ. This CDR3 has 15 residues. The CDR3 is CASSGSGLVSYEQYF. The CDR3 region has the DNA TGCGCCAGCAGCGGCTCGGGACTTGTTTCCTACGAGCAGTACTTC.

The chain carries TRBV7-2 and TRBJ2-5; D possibly corresponds to TRBD2 (6 bases). Per germline, CDR1 SGHTA and CDR2 FQGNSA. This CDR3 region has 13 residues. The V and J ends lost 4 bases and 6 bases respectively, with 12 bases between them. The CDR3 sequence is CASSSGVMKTQYF. The DNA for the CDR3 is TGTGCCAGCAGCTCGGGAGTCATGAAGACCCAGTACTTC.

The J gene is TRBJ2-1, the V gene TRBV4-1, with D possibly matching TRBD1 (6 bases). The CDR3 contains 16 residues. Trimming shortened V by 2 bases and J by 3 bases, and 14 bases separated the two germline ends. Germline V lookup: CDR1 MGHRA, CDR2 YSYEKL. The CDR3 DNA reads TGCGCCAGCAGCCAACCCATACAGGGTTACTACAATGAGCAGTTCTTC. It yields the protein CASSQPIQGYYNEQFF.

The rearrangement links TRBV10-2 to TRBJ1-1; 8 bases are shared with TRBD1. V was pared by 6 bases and J by 8 bases, with 5 bases of the junction left unmatched. Germline CDR1 reads WSHSY; CDR2 reads SAAADI. The CDR3 spans 12 residues. Here the CDR3 reads CASRGGQAEAFF. The CDR3 DNA reads as TGCGCCAGCAGGGGGGGACAGGCCGAAGCTTTCTTT.